The 15 T cell receptor beta chains below come from one sample, sequenced in a study of blood T cells in healthy people across ages. Then a second PCR, running roughly 7 to 11 cycles, was carried out with a sample-barcoded 5' primer and a J-beta primer mix. TCRdb recomputed calls from the 5' RACE reads with MiXCR, one row per CDR3 protein. The repertoire consists of around 800,000 distinct CDR3 sequences, with about 47% occurring once and the leading ten covering roughly 20%. Sequencing was carried out using blood. These receptors were taken from a man older than 75 in good health.

V and J are TRBV6-5 and TRBJ2-1; D possibly matches TRBD1 or TRBD2 (5 bases each). Germline loops: CDR1 MNHEY, CDR2 SVGAGI. V dropped 5 bases and J dropped 7 bases, with 9 bases sitting between them. The CDR3 loop spans 12 amino acids. The CDR3 loop is CASSDGTNEQFF. CDR3 bases: TGTGCCAGCAGTGACGGGACGAATGAGCAGTTCTTC.

The chain employs TRBV28 and TRBJ2-1, with TRBD2 matching 10 bases. The CDR3 is 15 amino acids. Germline V CDR1 and CDR2: MDHEN, SYDVKM. In DNA, the CDR3 is TGTGCAGAGCAATCAGCGGGAGGGCCTAACAATGAGCAGTTCTTC. Translated: CAEQSAGGPNNEQFF.

This clonotype has more than one count but fewer than ten. The chain combines TRBV7-9 with TRBJ2-3; D might be TRBD2 (5 bases). V lost 5 bases to trimming and J lost 3 bases, with 18 bases between them. CDR1 is SEHNR, CDR2 FQNEAQ, per germline (reference sequence). This CDR3 spans 16 amino acids. The CDR3 DNA reads TGTGCCAGCAGCCCTGAAGCGACCCGGAGGACAGATACGCAGTATTTT. Translation gives CASSPEATRRTDTQYF.

This chain links TRBV7-2 with TRBJ2-7, with D perhaps matching TRBD2 (6 bases). Trimming removed 1 base from V and 3 bases from J, with 10 bases in between. Germline CDR1 is SGHTA and CDR2 is FQGNSA. This CDR3 spans 14 amino acids. The CDR3 reads CASSLDGGNYEQYF. The CDR3 nucleotides are TGTGCCAGCAGCTTAGACGGGGGAAACTACGAGCAGTACTTC.

This clonotype was counted between two and nine times. V and J are TRBV7-2 and TRBJ1-1; the D is unclear. V lost 5 bases to trimming and J lost 8 bases, with 9 bases between them. From germline, CDR1 is SGHTA and CDR2 FQGNSA. This CDR3 is built from 11 residues. In DNA, the CDR3 is TGTGCCAGCAGCGCGTATTTCGAAGCTTTCTTT. It is translated as CASSAYFEAFF.

V and J are TRBV7-3 and TRBJ2-1, with D tentatively TRBD1 or TRBD2 (6 bases each). From germline, CDR1 is SGHTA and CDR2 FQGTGA. V lost 6 bases to trimming and J lost 0 bases, with 18 bases between them. There are 17 residues in the CDR3. The CDR3 DNA reads as TGTGCCAGCAGTACAGAACTAGGGGGGAGCTCCTACAATGAGCAGTTCTTC. The encoded protein is CASSTELGGSSYNEQFF.

The chain is built from TRBV29-1 and TRBJ2-1; the D gene is possibly TRBD1 (5 bases). The germline gives CDR1 SQVTM, CDR2 ANQGSEA. The V gene lost 6 bases and the J gene lost 0 bases, with 15 bases spanning the gap. This CDR3 has 15 residues. In DNA form, the CDR3 reads TGCAGCGTCCCAGGGATTTCAAGCTCCTACAATGAGCAGTTCTTC. Translating it yields CSVPGISSSYNEQFF.

In the case of this clonotype: A much larger clone lies one base from this, so it may be a read error. The chain joins TRBV29-1 to TRBJ2-1, with unresolved D. CDR1 SQVTM and CDR2 ANQGSEA come from the germline V gene. Deletions cut 4 bases from V and 4 bases from J, with 20 bases between. The CDR3 is made up of 16 amino acids. The CDR3 nucleotides read TGCAGCGTTGCGGATGGCTACTCCTTACTTTACAATGAGCAGTTCTTC. Amino acids: CSVADGYSLLYNEQFF.

The chain recombines TRBV7-6 with TRBJ2-3; D is uncertain. Germline V CDR1 and CDR2: SGHVS, FNYEAQ. CDR3 length: 15 residues. Trimming shortened V by 5 bases and J by 0 bases, and 12 bases separated the two germline ends. CDR3 residues: CASSPTWASTDTQYF. The DNA for the CDR3 is TGTGCCAGCAGCCCTACCTGGGCGAGCACAGATACGCAGTATTTT.

As regards this clonotype: The final CDR3 position lacks the conserved phenylalanine or tryptophan, pointing to a likely read error. No DNA is shown, since the ends of the CDR3 on it are uncertain; the CDR3 is the one TCRdb lists. The gene calls are TRBV9 and TRBJ2-1; TRBD1, the D gene given by the table, was not confirmed from the DNA. Both ends counted, the CDR3 spans 17 residues. From germline, CDR1 is SGDLS and CDR2 YYNGEE. CDR3 amino acids: CASSVEPGMGYGYTFGS.

This clonotype has at least ten counts. One base away lies a much larger clone, so this may be a sequencing read error. DNA for the CDR3: TGTGCCAGCAGTGCAGGATACACCGGGGAGCTGTTTTTT. Residues: CASSAGYTGELFF. The V call is TRBV12-3 or TRBV12-4, the J call TRBJ2-2, with D uncertain. The ends were cut back, 5 bases at V and 3 bases at J, with 7 bases in the middle. The CDR3 has 13 residues.

The chain combines TRBV25-1 with TRBJ2-7; 10 bases are shared with TRBD1. With V trimmed by 5 bases and J by 4 bases, 11 bases remained unmatched. CDR3 size: 16 residues. Germline loops: CDR1 MGHDK, CDR2 SYGVNS. The CDR3 loop reads CASSPSKTGGGYEQYF. The CDR3 DNA reads TGTGCCAGCAGTCCGTCTAAGACAGGGGGCGGGTACGAGCAGTACTTC.

CDR3 sequence reads: CASSLGLREGLIYEQFF. The CDR3 coding sequence is TGTGCCAGCAGCTTAGGTCTCCGGGAGGGTCTAATCTATGAGCAGTTCTTC. The V and J genes are TRBV7-2 and TRBJ2-1; 8 bases are a match to TRBD2. V shed 1 base and J 8 bases; nucleotides not matched to a gene: 13. Germline CDR1 is SGHTA and CDR2 is FQGNSA. The CDR3 is 17 residues long.

The CDR3 DNA reads TGTGCCAGCAGCGCCCGTTCCGGGACTAGCGGTACGGGGCAGTATTTT. Translation gives CASSARSGTSGTGQYF. The chain is built from TRBV7-2 and TRBJ2-3; 11 nucleotides match TRBD2. The CDR3 has 16 residues. V shed 5 bases and J 11 bases; nucleotides not matched to a gene: 15. CDR1 is SGHTA and CDR2 is FQGNSA in the germline V gene.

This sequence joins TRBV28 and TRBJ2-5; 11 bases line up with TRBD2. Germline V lookup: CDR1 MDHEN, CDR2 SYDVKM. The CDR3 has 14 amino acids. J gave up 11 bases and V 1 base, and 6 bases lay outside the gene matches. DNA for the CDR3: TGTGCCAGCAGTTTATCTAGCGGGAGGCGGGGGCAGTACTTC. This encodes CASSLSSGRRGQYF.